This T cell receptor beta chain was retrieved from a study of Tregs in tolerant kidney transplant recipients. The nonmyeloablative bone marrow transplants came from related graft donors, with transient mixed chimerism. On this clone itself: The read ends 3 residues shy of where the CDR3 ends; the end is completed using the germline J gene.

This CDR3 has 14 amino acids. CDR1 and CDR2 from the germline V gene are SGHVS and FQNEAQ. V shed 2 bases and J shed 3 bases, with 8 bases lying between them. Produced via immunoSEQ multiplex PCR; TCRdb's table is partial and in-frame only. Here the sample table reports about 15,000 clones. Sequencing was performed on CD4+ T cells from blood (PBMCs), taken 12 months after the transplant. The clonotype comes from a human patient who received a combined kidney and bone marrow transplant. Part of the T cells may come from the graft donor. The J gene is TRBJ2-1, the V gene TRBV7-8, with unresolved D. The CDR3 spells CASSLNIDYNEQFF. The sequenced CDR3 bases are TGTGCCAGCAGCTTAAACATTGACTACAATGAG.